Below, 16 T cell receptor beta chains from the same sample are listed, as sequenced in a study of PD-L1 blockade in urothelial cancer. The time point here: pretreatment peripheral blood. TCRdb's copy holds only in-frame clones and misses some; the assay was immunoSEQ multiplex PCR. The table lists some 71,000 clones, roughly 86% of them singletons. The source was PBMCs, collected around atezolizumab (anti-PD-L1) treatment. All receptors come from a man aged 55 to 69 with urothelial cancer.

The J gene is TRBJ2-7, the V gene TRBV7-3, with 8 bases matching TRBD1. Germline CDR1 reads SGHTA; CDR2 reads FQGTGA. Trimming removed 5 bases from V and 6 bases from J; junction bases left unmatched: 6. This CDR3 region has 13 residues. CDR3 sequence (DNA): TGTGCCAGCAGCCAGGACAGGGAAGGCGAGCAGTACTTC. It codes for CASSQDREGEQYF.

This rearrangement joins TRBV4-3 to TRBJ2-3; D ambiguous. The V end was cut by 3 bases, the J end by 1 base, with 11 bases between. Germline CDR1 LGHNA, CDR2 YSLEER. The CDR3 loop spans 15 amino acids. For the CDR3, the DNA is TGCGCCAGCAGCCATCGGGTAGTCGGCACAGATACGCAGTATTTT. Its translation is CASSHRVVGTDTQYF.

This chain uses TRBV7-9 with TRBJ2-5; D call uncertain. In germline, CDR1 is SEHNR, CDR2 FQNEAQ (reference sequence). Trimming removed 5 bases at V and 1 base at J, with 11 bases between. The CDR3 extends over 14 amino acids. CDR3 loop: CASSPIGVQETQYF. CDR3 in DNA: TGTGCCAGCAGCCCTATAGGAGTCCAAGAGACCCAGTACTTC.

The chain combines TRBV7-9 with TRBJ2-3; the D gene is possibly TRBD2 (5 bases). The CDR3 sequence is 18 residues long. V was trimmed by 1 base and J by 3 bases, leaving 20 bases between them. In germline, CDR1 is SEHNR, CDR2 FQNEAQ (reference sequence). The CDR3 region has the DNA TGTGCCAGCAGCTTAGTTGCTCTGGGCCCGGGGATGACAGATACGCAGTATTTT. As protein: CASSLVALGPGMTDTQYF.

The rearrangement joins TRBV11-3 to TRBJ1-2; no firm D call. The CDR3 contains 15 residues. V lost 5 bases, J lost 5 bases, and 18 bases lay in between. Germline CDR1 reads SGHNT; CDR2 reads YENEEA. The CDR3 region has the DNA TGTGCCAGCAGCCTAAGACCGGGAGACCTTTATGGCTACACCTTC. This encodes CASSLRPGDLYGYTF.

This clone was picked up one time. The chain employs TRBV18 and TRBJ2-5; tentatively, D is TRBD1 (6 bases). Trimming took off 1 base at V and 0 bases at J, with 9 bases between the two ends. The CDR3 spans 15 residues. The germline V gene has CDR1 KGHSH and CDR2 LQKENI. The CDR3 DNA is TGTGCCAGCTCACCACGAAAGGGGGACCAAGAGACCCAGTACTTC. Its translation is CASSPRKGDQETQYF.

This clone has more than one count but fewer than ten. This chain uses TRBV7-8 with TRBJ2-5, with 8 nucleotides matching TRBD2. Trimming took 2 bases from V and 2 from J; bases not matched to a gene: 4. Germline lookup yields CDR1 SGHVS and CDR2 FQNEAQ. CDR3 length: 15 amino acids. CDR3 sequence: CASSLSAGGQETQYF. DNA of the CDR3: TGTGCCAGCAGCTTATCGGCGGGGGGTCAAGAGACCCAGTACTTC.

This clone was detected once. The rearrangement links TRBV28 to TRBJ2-7; a possible D gene is TRBD2 (6 bases). The V end was cut by 9 bases, the J end by 3 bases, with 18 bases between. In germline, CDR1 is MDHEN, CDR2 SYDVKM. This CDR3 contains 14 residues. The CDR3 coding sequence is TGTGCCAGGGACCGTGGCGGGGTGCACTACGAGCAGTACTTC. Its protein product is CARDRGGVHYEQYF.

This rearrangement joins TRBV12-5 to TRBJ2-1; 8 nucleotides match TRBD1. The germline V gene has CDR1 LGHNT and CDR2 FRNRAP. The CDR3 runs to 16 residues. V was clipped by 4 bases and J by 5 bases; unmatched bases: 10. CDR3 in amino acids: CASGWLTGAANNEQFF. The CDR3 DNA follows: TGTGCTAGTGGTTGGCTGACAGGGGCGGCCAACAATGAGCAGTTCTTC.

This clone has only one observation. The CDR3 region is CASSTGTGGYEQYF. The CDR3 DNA is TGTGCCAGCTCGACCGGGACAGGGGGGTACGAGCAGTACTTC. The V gene is TRBV18, the J gene TRBJ2-7; 11 bases line up with TRBD1. With V trimmed by 6 bases and J by 4 bases, 5 bases remained unmatched. The CDR3 is made up of 14 amino acids. Germline V gene sequence: CDR1 KGHSH, CDR2 LQKENI.

The chain links TRBV27 to TRBJ2-7, with unresolved D. In germline, CDR1 is MNHEY, CDR2 SMNVEV (reference sequence). There are 13 residues in the CDR3. The ends were cut back, 0 bases at V and 4 bases at J, with 7 bases in the middle. The CDR3 DNA reads TGTGCCAGCAGTTTATCGGTCCAGTACGAGCAGTACTTC. Protein product: CASSLSVQYEQYF.

The rearrangement links TRBV11-1 to TRBJ2-7, with a tentative D call TRBD1 (6 bases). The CDR3 is made up of 15 amino acids. Germline V gives CDR1 SGHAT, CDR2 FQDESV (reference sequence). Between the trimmed V and J ends, which lost 6 bases and 4 bases, there was a span of 19 bases. The CDR3 DNA is TGTGCCAGCAGTTACGGCGACAGGCGGGCGTACGAGCAGTACTTC. Translated, it gives CASSYGDRRAYEQYF.

J is TRBJ2-1 and V is TRBV28; D remains unclear. Trimming removed 6 bases from V and 7 bases from J, with 13 bases in between. The CDR3 runs 13 residues. Germline-derived CDR1 and CDR2 are MDHEN and SYDVKM. CDR3 sequence reads: CASRSYNKNEQFF. The CDR3, as DNA: TGTGCCAGCAGATCATATAACAAAAATGAGCAGTTCTTC. Full variable domain (missing parts from reference TRBV28 and TRBJ2-1): DVKVTQSSRYLVKRTGEKVFLECVQDMDHENMFWYRQDPGLGLRLIYFSYDVKMKEKGDIPEGYSVSREKKERFSLILESASTNQTSMYLCASRSYNKNEQFFGPGTRLTVL.

This clone came up once. The chain links TRBV5-4 to TRBJ1-4; 10 positions match TRBD1. The V segment lost 3 bases and the J segment 6 bases; nucleotides outside the gene matches: 2. Germline V gene data show CDR1 as SGHNT and CDR2 as YYREEE (reference sequence). This CDR3 contains 14 residues. The CDR3 region is CASSSGTGDEKLFF. The CDR3 DNA sequence: TGTGCCAGCAGCTCCGGGACAGGGGATGAAAAACTGTTTTTT.

V and J are TRBV11-3 and TRBJ2-5; 8 bases are a match to TRBD1. Germline V gives CDR1 SGHNT, CDR2 YENEEA. The CDR3 sequence is 14 residues long. Trimming took 5 bases from V and 5 from J; bases not matched to a gene: 7. For the CDR3, the DNA is TGTGCCAGCAGCCTGACAGGGGTGGGTGAGACCCAGTACTTC. The encoded protein is CASSLTGVGETQYF. The full variable domain, with the rest looked up from reference TRBV11-3 and TRBJ2-5, is EAGVVQSPRYKIIEKKQPVAFWCNPISGHNTLYWYLQNLGQGPELLIRYENEEAVDDSQLPKDRFSAERLKGVDSTLKIQPAELGDSAVYLCASSLTGVGETQYFGPGTRLLVL.

The DNA of the CDR3 is TGCGCCAGCAGCTGGCTTGCGGGGGACCAAGAGACCCAGTACTTC. It translates to CASSWLAGDQETQYF. The chain joins TRBV5-1 to TRBJ2-5; TRBD2 agrees at 7 bases. The CDR3 spans 15 residues. Germline lookup yields CDR1 SGHRS and CDR2 YFSETQ. The junction had 5 bases not matched to a gene; V was cut back by 3 bases and J by 0 bases.